Shown below are 21 T cell receptor beta chains from a single sample sequenced in a study of cytomegalovirus exposure and HLA in healthy donors. PCR used 60 Vbeta primers and 13 Jbeta primers. Repertoires were generated with immunoSEQ multiplex PCR, while TCRdb's copy carries only in-frame clones and drops some. The sample contains about 75,000 clones, around 80% of which appear only once. The specimen sequenced was PBMCs. The receptors shown here come from a man in his 70s in good health and CMV-seropositive.

This chain joins TRBV7-8 and TRBJ2-7; D possibly corresponds to TRBD2 (6 bases). Looked up from germline, CDR1 is SGHVS and CDR2 is FQNEAQ. Between the trimmed V and J ends, which lost 3 bases and 2 bases, there was a span of 11 bases. The CDR3 runs to 14 residues. The CDR3 DNA follows: TGTGCCAGCAGCTTTCGGGGGAAGACCTACGAGCAGTACTTC. It codes for CASSFRGKTYEQYF. Combining the CDR3 with reference TRBV7-8 and TRBJ2-7 gives the whole variable domain GAGVSQSPRYKVAKRGQDVALRCDPISGHVSLFWYQQALGQGPEFLTYFQNEAQLDKSGLPSDRFFAERPEGSVSTLKIQRTQQEDSAVYLCASSFRGKTYEQYFGPGTRLTVT.

This clone occurred a few times. The V call is TRBV19, the J call TRBJ1-5; 8 bases are a match to TRBD1. V lost 4 bases and J lost 6; bases outside the gene matches: 20. CDR1 is LNHDA and CDR2 is SQIVND in the germline V gene (reference sequence). This CDR3 region has 19 residues. The CDR3 loop is CASSTHPLDRDLRVQPQHF. CDR3 sequence (DNA): TGTGCCAGTAGTACGCACCCCCTGGACAGGGATTTAAGGGTTCAGCCCCAGCATTTT.

A single count supports this clone. This chain connects TRBV7-3 to TRBJ2-2; TRBD2 is a possible D gene (6 bases). Germline assignment: CDR1 SGHTA and CDR2 FQGTGA. The CDR3 extends over 14 amino acids. The V and J ends lost 4 bases and 6 bases respectively, with 12 bases between them. The DNA for the CDR3 is TGTGCCAGCAGCTCCGAGACTAGTTCCGGGGAGCTGTTTTTT. Encoded protein: CASSSETSSGELFF.

The chain uses TRBV4-2 and TRBJ1-4, with 8 bases identical to TRBD1. There are 14 residues in the CDR3. J gave up 4 bases and V 4 bases, and 2 bases lay outside the gene matches. The germline gives CDR1 LGHNA, CDR2 YNFKEQ. The CDR3 region is CASSLGQGNEKLFF. DNA of the CDR3: TGTGCCAGCAGCCTTGGACAGGGTAATGAAAAACTGTTTTTT.

This clone was detected once. This chain joins TRBV4-3 and TRBJ2-1, with 9 bases that match TRBD2. Germline loops: CDR1 LGHNA, CDR2 YSLEER. CDR3 length: 16 residues. Losses at the gene ends were 3 bases for V and 3 bases for J; bases not matched to a gene: 6. The CDR3 protein is CASSHQSGGLYNEQFF. In nucleotides, the CDR3 is TGCGCCAGCAGCCATCAGAGCGGGGGGCTCTACAATGAGCAGTTCTTC.

This chain uses TRBV11-2 with TRBJ2-7; a weak D match, TRBD1 (5 bases). Trimming pared 0 bases from V and 3 bases from J, leaving 6 bases between. This CDR3 is built from 13 residues. Germline CDR1 SGHAT, CDR2 FQNNGV. As DNA, the CDR3 is TGTGCCAGCAGCTTAGATCAGGGCTACGAGCAGTACTTC. It is translated as CASSLDQGYEQYF.

The chain carries TRBV7-9 and TRBJ1-2; weak D call: TRBD1 (5 bases). V was trimmed by 0 bases and J by 4 bases, leaving 12 bases between them. The CDR3 extends over 15 amino acids. CDR1 SEHNR and CDR2 FQNEAQ come from the germline V gene (reference sequence). CDR3 sequence reads: CASSLAQGFSYGYTF. The CDR3 bases are TGTGCCAGCAGCTTAGCCCAGGGATTCAGCTATGGCTACACCTTC.

The V and J genes are TRBV5-6 and TRBJ1-2; tentatively, D is TRBD1 (6 bases). Germline loops: CDR1 SGHDT, CDR2 YYEEEE. V was clipped by 3 bases and J by 7 bases, with 10 bases between them. The CDR3 length is 12 residues. For the CDR3, the DNA is TGTGCCAGCAGCTCCAACAGGGTTGGCTACACCTTC. Translating it yields CASSSNRVGYTF.

The chain combines TRBV2 with TRBJ2-7; tentatively, D is TRBD1 (6 bases). CDR3 length: 14 amino acids. CDR1 is SNHLY, CDR2 FYNNEI, per germline. The ends were cut back, 4 bases at V and 1 base at J, with 11 bases in the middle. The CDR3 nucleotides are TGTGCCAGCAGTGTCAGGGGACGATCCTACGAGCAGTACTTC. Encoded protein: CASSVRGRSYEQYF. Supplemented by reference TRBV2 and TRBJ2-7, the full variable domain reads EPEVTQTPSHQVTQMGQEVILRCVPISNHLYFYWYRQILGQKVEFLVSFYNNEISEKSEIFDDQFSVERPDGSNFTLKIRSTKLEDSAMYFCASSVRGRSYEQYFGPGTRLTVT.

The V call is TRBV11-2, the J call TRBJ2-7; 7 bases are shared with TRBD1. The V gene end was trimmed by 0 bases and the J gene end by 2 bases; junction bases not matched to a gene: 7. Germline-derived CDR1 and CDR2 are SGHAT and FQNNGV. This CDR3 has 16 amino acids. The CDR3 sequence: CASSLDFQGETYEQYF. The CDR3 bases are TGTGCCAGCAGCTTAGATTTCCAGGGGGAGACCTACGAGCAGTACTTC.

The chain uses TRBV5-1 and TRBJ2-2; 10 positions agree with TRBD2. Germline values: CDR1 SGHRS, CDR2 YFSETQ. The CDR3 has 15 amino acids. With V trimmed by 2 bases and J by 3 bases, 1 base remained unmatched. The CDR3 nucleotides read TGCGCCAGCAGCTTTGGGACTAGCGACACCGGGGAGCTGTTTTTT. This encodes CASSFGTSDTGELFF.

The gene calls are TRBV29-1 and TRBJ2-3; unclear D gene. Germline CDR1 reads SQVTM; CDR2 reads ANQGSEA. V was shortened by 3 bases and J by 4 bases, with 8 bases between the two germline ends. The CDR3 has 12 amino acids. CDR3 loop: CSVDDSPDTQYF. DNA for the CDR3: TGCAGCGTTGATGACTCTCCAGATACGCAGTATTTT.

The rearrangement links TRBV4-2 to TRBJ2-3, with TRBD2 as a possible D gene (5 bases). The germline V gene encodes CDR1 LGHNA and CDR2 YNFKEQ. The CDR3 totals 16 residues. Trimming removed 4 bases at V and 0 bases at J, with 14 bases between. CDR3 bases: TGTGCCAGCAGCCCTCGACGGGGTCCTAGCACAGATACGCAGTATTTT. Encoded protein: CASSPRRGPSTDTQYF.

To note about this clone: Other DNA variants within this sample encode the same CDR3. J is TRBJ2-7 and V is TRBV18; the match to TRBD1 covers 7 bases. Germline V CDR1 and CDR2: KGHSH, LQKENI. The junction had 7 bases not matched to a gene; V was cut back by 6 bases and J by 2 bases. The CDR3 has 14 amino acids. CDR3 residues: CASSPGTDPYEQYF. The CDR3 nucleotides read TGTGCCAGCTCTCCCGGGACAGACCCCTACGAGCAGTACTTC.

As regards this clone: At one end the junction does not follow the germline gene, possibly because of a read error. The chain couples TRBV6-1 to TRBJ1-2, with TRBD1 identical over 9 bases. Germline values: CDR1 MNHNS, CDR2 SASEGT. The CDR3 loop spans 14 amino acids. CDR3 bases: TGTGCCAGCAATATGAGGACAGGGGCGGGAGGCTACACCTTT. It is translated as CASNMRTGAGGYTF.

The genes are TRBV6-6 and TRBJ2-5; TRBD1 might be the D (5 bases). Germline V CDR1 and CDR2: MNHNY, SVGAGI (reference sequence). Trimming stripped 5 bases from V and 12 bases from J, with 16 bases between. This CDR3 has 12 amino acids. In DNA, the CDR3 is TGTGCCAGCAGTGCGCCGACAGAGTCGGAGTACTTC. Its protein product is CASSAPTESEYF.

The CDR3 DNA follows: TGTGCCAGCAGTGAAGAGGGGCTGAACACTGAAGCTTTCTTT. It is translated as CASSEEGLNTEAFF. This rearrangement joins TRBV6-1 to TRBJ1-1; D perhaps matches TRBD1 (5 bases). Trimming removed 1 base at V and 0 bases at J, with 6 bases between. Germline CDR1 MNHNS, CDR2 SASEGT. The CDR3 is made up of 14 amino acids.

This chain links TRBV27 with TRBJ2-5; D is undetermined. V lost 2 bases to trimming and J lost 0 bases, with 7 bases between them. The length of the CDR3 is 14 residues. Germline CDR1 and CDR2: MNHEY and SMNVEV (reference sequence). CDR3 protein: CASSLITDQETQYF. The CDR3 DNA reads TGTGCCAGCAGTTTAATCACAGACCAAGAGACCCAGTACTTC.

V is TRBV6-1 and J is TRBJ2-3; D possibly corresponds to TRBD2 (7 bases). CDR1 and CDR2 from the germline V gene are MNHNS and SASEGT. Between the trimmed V and J ends, which lost 9 bases and 4 bases, there was a span of 17 bases. The CDR3 has 14 amino acids. The CDR3 DNA reads as TGTGCCAGTCTTTTAGTCGGGGGGCCAGATACGCAGTATTTT. As protein: CASLLVGGPDTQYF.

This clone has a handful of counts. This sequence joins TRBV30 and TRBJ2-7; weak D call: TRBD1 (6 bases). Germline V gene data show CDR1 as GTSNPN and CDR2 as SVGIG (reference sequence). V lost 1 base and J lost 3, with 7 bases in between. This CDR3 spans 12 amino acids. The CDR3 spells CAWSAQGYEQYF. The CDR3 bases are TGTGCCTGGAGTGCACAGGGCTACGAGCAGTACTTC.

This chain uses TRBV6-1 with TRBJ1-1; D remains unclear. Germline values: CDR1 MNHNS, CDR2 SASEGT. V lost 0 bases and J 8 bases, leaving 7 bases between the germline ends. The CDR3 consists of 12 residues. The CDR3 coding sequence is TGTGCCAGCAGTGAAGCGAGGAGAGAAGCTTTCTTT. As protein: CASSEARREAFF.